Sequencing of this TCR beta chain was carried out in a study of shared clonotypes between healthy human individuals. Method: immunoSEQ multiplex PCR; TCRdb's copy keeps in-frame clones and lacks some. The data show around 2.3 million clones, almost 96% seen once. Trimming stripped 4 bases from V and 4 bases from J, with 16 bases between. CDR1 and CDR2 (germline): GTSNPN, SVGIG (reference sequence). CDR3 length equals 15 residues. The receptor's source is a man aged 18-30 years in good health. Material for sequencing was naive CD4+ T cells sorted from blood. Subset here: CD45RA+ positively selected. The chain uses TRBV30 and TRBJ1-4; perhaps TRBD1 as D (5 bases). DNA of the CDR3: TGTGCCTGGAACGCGCTCTCGGGGGTTAATGAAAAACTGTTTTTT. Translation: CAWNALSGVNEKLFF.